This T cell receptor (beta chain) was sequenced during a study of cytomegalovirus exposure and HLA in healthy donors. Study-level points and caveats: Cytomegalovirus status, reportedly, was diagnosed with high specificity and sensitivity by the classifier. Cytomegalovirus-associated TCR beta chains were listed, numbering some 180. CMV serostatus was the only immune exposure information that was available.

Germline CDR1 reads SGDLS; CDR2 reads YYNGEE. There are 15 residues in the CDR3. V dropped 0 bases and J dropped 3 bases, with 10 bases sitting between them. Turning to this clone: What it recognizes is unknown.

Vbeta (60) and Jbeta (13) primers were used in the PCR. Clones were sequenced by immunoSEQ multiplex PCR, and TCRdb holds only the in-frame ones, with some missing. The data hold about 120,000 clones, with roughly 80% observed a single time. The sequenced sample consisted of PBMCs. The sequence derives from a middle-aged woman in good health and CMV-seronegative. This chain uses TRBV9 with TRBJ1-5, with D possibly TRBD1 on 6 matching bases. The CDR3 bases are TGTGCCAGCAGCGTAGGGACAGCCCTCAATCAGCCCCAGCATTTT. Protein product: CASSVGTALNQPQHF.